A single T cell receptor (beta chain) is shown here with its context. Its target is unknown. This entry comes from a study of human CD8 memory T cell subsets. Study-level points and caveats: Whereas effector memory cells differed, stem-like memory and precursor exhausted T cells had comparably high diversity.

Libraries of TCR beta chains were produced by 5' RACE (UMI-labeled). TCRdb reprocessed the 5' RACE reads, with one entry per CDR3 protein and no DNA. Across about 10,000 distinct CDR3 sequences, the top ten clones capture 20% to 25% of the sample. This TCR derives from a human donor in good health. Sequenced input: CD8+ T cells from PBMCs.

The CDR3 reads CASSQESGRAGETQYF. This chain uses TRBV4-3 with TRBJ2-5; TCRdb reports TRBD2, a call that lacks DNA to check it against. Germline V gene lookup returns CDR1 LGHNA and CDR2 YSLEER. The CDR3 loop spans 16 amino acids.